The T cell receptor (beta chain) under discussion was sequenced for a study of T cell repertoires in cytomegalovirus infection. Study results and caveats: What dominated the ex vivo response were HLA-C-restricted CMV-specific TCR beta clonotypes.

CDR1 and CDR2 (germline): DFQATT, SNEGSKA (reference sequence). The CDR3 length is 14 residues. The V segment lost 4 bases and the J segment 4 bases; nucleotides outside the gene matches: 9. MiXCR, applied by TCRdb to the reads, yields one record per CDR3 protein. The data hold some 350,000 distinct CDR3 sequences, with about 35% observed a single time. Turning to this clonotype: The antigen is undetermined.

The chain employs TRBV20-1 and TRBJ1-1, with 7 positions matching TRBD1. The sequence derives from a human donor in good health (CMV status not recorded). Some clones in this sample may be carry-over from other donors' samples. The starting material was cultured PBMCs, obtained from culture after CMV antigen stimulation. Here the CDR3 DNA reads TGCAGTGCTAACAGCAGGACAGGACCCACTGAAGCTTTCTTT. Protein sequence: CSANSRTGPTEAFF.